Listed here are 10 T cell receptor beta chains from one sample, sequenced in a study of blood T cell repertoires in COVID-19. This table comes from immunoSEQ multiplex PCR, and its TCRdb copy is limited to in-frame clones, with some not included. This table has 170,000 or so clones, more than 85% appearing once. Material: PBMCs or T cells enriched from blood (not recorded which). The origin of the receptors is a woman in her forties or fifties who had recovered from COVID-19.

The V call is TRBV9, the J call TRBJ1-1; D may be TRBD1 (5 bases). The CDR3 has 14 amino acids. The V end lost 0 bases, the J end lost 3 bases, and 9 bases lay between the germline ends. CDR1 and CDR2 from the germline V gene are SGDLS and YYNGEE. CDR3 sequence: CASSVAGEHTEAFF. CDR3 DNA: TGTGCCAGCAGCGTAGCGGGGGAACACACTGAAGCTTTCTTT.

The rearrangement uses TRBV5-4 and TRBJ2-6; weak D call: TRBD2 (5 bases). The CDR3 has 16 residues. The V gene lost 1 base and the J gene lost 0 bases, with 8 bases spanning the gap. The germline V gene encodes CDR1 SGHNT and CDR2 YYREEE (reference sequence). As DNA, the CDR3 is TGTGCCAGCAGCTTGCAGAGGGACTCTGGGGCCAACGTCCTGACTTTC. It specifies CASSLQRDSGANVLTF.

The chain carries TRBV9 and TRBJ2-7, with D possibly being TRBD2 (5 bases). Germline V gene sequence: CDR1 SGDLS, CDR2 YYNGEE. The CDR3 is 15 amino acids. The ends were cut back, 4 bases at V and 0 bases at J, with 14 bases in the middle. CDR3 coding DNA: TGTGCCAGCAGCAAAAGCGGTCAGAGCTCCTACGAGCAGTACTTC. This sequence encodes CASSKSGQSSYEQYF.

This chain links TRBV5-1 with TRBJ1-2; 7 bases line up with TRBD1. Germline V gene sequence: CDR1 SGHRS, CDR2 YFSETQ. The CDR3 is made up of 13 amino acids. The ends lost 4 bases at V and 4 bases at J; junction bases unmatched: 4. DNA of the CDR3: TGCGCCAGCAGCCGAGGGGGCGGCTATGGCTACACCTTC. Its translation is CASSRGGGYGYTF.

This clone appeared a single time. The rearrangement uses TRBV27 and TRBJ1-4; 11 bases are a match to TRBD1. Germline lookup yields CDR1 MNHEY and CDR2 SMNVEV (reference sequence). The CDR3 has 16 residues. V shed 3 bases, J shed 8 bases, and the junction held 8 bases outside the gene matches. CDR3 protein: CASSFLRTGGGEKLFF. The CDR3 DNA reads TGTGCCAGCAGTTTTCTCCGGACAGGGGGCGGGGAAAAACTGTTTTTT.

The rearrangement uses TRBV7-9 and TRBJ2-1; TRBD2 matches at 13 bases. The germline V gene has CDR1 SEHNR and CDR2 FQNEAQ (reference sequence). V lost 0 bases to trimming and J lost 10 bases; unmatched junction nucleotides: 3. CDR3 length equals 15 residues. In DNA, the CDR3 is TGTGCCAGCAGCTTAGCGAAGGGACTAGCGGGAGAGCAGTTCTTC. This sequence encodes CASSLAKGLAGEQFF.

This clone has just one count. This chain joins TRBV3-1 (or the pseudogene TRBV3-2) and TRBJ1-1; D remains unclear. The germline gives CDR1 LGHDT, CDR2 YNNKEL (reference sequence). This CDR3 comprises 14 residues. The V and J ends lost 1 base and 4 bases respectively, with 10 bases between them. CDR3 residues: CASSQAASSTEAFF. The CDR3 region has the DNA TGTGCCAGCAGCCAAGCTGCGAGTTCCACTGAAGCTTTCTTT.

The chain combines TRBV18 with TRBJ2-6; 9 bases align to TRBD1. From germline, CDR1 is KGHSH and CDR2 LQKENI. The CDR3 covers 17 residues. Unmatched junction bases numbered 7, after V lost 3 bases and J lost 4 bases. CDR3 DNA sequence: TGTGCCAGCTCACCGGCGGGACAGGGAACGGGGGCCAACGTCCTGACTTTC. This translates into CASSPAGQGTGANVLTF.

CDR3 loop: CASSQDRGPTDTQYF. The CDR3 DNA is TGTGCCAGCAGCCAAGACAGGGGCCCCACAGATACGCAGTATTTT. The V and J genes are TRBV7-2 and TRBJ2-3; 8 bases are shared with TRBD1. Germline CDR1 and CDR2: SGHTA and FQGNSA. The CDR3 covers 15 residues. The ends lost 5 bases at V and 2 bases at J; junction bases unmatched: 6.

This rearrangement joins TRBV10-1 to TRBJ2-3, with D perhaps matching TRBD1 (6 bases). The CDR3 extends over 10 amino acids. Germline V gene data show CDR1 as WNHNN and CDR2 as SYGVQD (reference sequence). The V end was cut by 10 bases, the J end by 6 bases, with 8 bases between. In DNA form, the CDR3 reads TGCGCCACCGACAGGGATACGCAGTATTTT. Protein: CATDRDTQYF.